Below, 24 T cell receptor beta chains from the same sample are listed, as sequenced in a study of cytomegalovirus exposure and HLA in healthy donors. The PCR contained 60 Vbeta and 13 Jbeta primers. Method: immunoSEQ multiplex PCR; TCRdb's copy keeps in-frame clones and lacks some. The sample includes about 190,000 clones, over 80% of them seen just once. Sequenced material: PBMCs. The origin of the receptors is a boy aged 2 to 9 in good health and CMV-seronegative.

The J gene is TRBJ2-3, the V gene TRBV7-6; 7 bases agree with TRBD1. V trimming: 5 bases; J trimming: 3 bases; junction bases outside the gene matches: 8. This CDR3 comprises 15 residues. From germline, CDR1 is SGHVS and CDR2 FNYEAQ. The CDR3 DNA is TGTGCCAGCAGCAACGACAGGGCCCAAACAGATACGCAGTATTTT. This encodes CASSNDRAQTDTQYF.

The chain combines TRBV7-9 with TRBJ1-4; no definite D call. CDR1 is SEHNR and CDR2 is FQNEAQ in the germline V gene (reference sequence). The CDR3 has 14 amino acids. The V gene lost 1 base and the J gene lost 4 bases, with 7 bases spanning the gap. CDR3 in amino acids: CASSLDRSNEKLFF. The CDR3 DNA reads as TGTGCCAGCAGCTTAGACCGGAGTAATGAAAAACTGTTTTTT.

This chain uses TRBV5-5 with TRBJ2-7; 10 bases fit TRBD1. V lost 3 bases and J lost 2; bases outside the gene matches: 5. The CDR3 consists of 15 residues. The germline V gene encodes CDR1 SGHKS and CDR2 YYEKEE (reference sequence). The CDR3 DNA follows: TGTGCCAGCAGCTCCGGGACAGGGGAAACCTACGAGCAGTACGTC. This sequence encodes CASSSGTGETYEQYV.

J is TRBJ1-1 and V is TRBV9; TRBD1 matches 7 bases. The V segment lost 0 bases and the J segment 0 bases; nucleotides outside the gene matches: 8. The CDR3 has 17 amino acids. CDR1 SGDLS and CDR2 YYNGEE come from the germline V gene. The CDR3 reads CASSVDSGQGVNTEAFF. In DNA form, the CDR3 reads TGTGCCAGCAGCGTAGATTCGGGGCAGGGGGTGAACACTGAAGCTTTCTTT.

J is TRBJ2-2 and V is TRBV7-6; D may be TRBD2 (7 bases). This CDR3 is 14 amino acids long. V lost 5 bases, J lost 7 bases, and 14 bases lay in between. Germline V CDR1 and CDR2: SGHVS, FNYEAQ. The CDR3 is CASSPQGGIGELFF. In DNA, the CDR3 is TGTGCCAGCAGCCCACAGGGAGGGATCGGGGAGCTGTTTTTT. The full variable domain, its missing parts supplied by reference TRBV7-6 and TRBJ2-2, is GAGVSQSPRYKVTKRGQDVALRCDPISGHVSLYWYRQALGQGPEFLTYFNYEAQQDKSGLPNDRFSAERPEGSISTLTIQRTEQRDSAMYRCASSPQGGIGELFFGEGSRLTVL.

This rearrangement joins TRBV12-5 to TRBJ2-3; 8 positions agree with TRBD2. J lost 2 bases, V lost 0 bases, and 7 bases had no gene match. The CDR3 length is 17 residues. The germline V gene has CDR1 LGHNT and CDR2 FRNRAP. DNA for the CDR3: TGTGCTAGTGGTTTGGTACGAAGCGGGAGTTTCACAGATACGCAGTATTTT. This codes for CASGLVRSGSFTDTQYF.

This chain uses TRBV6-1 with TRBJ2-7, with 9 bases fitting TRBD1. After removal of 5 bases from V and 6 bases from J, the junction contained 5 bases not matched to a gene. Germline CDR1 MNHNS, CDR2 SASEGT. This CDR3 comprises 13 residues. The CDR3: CASSSLTGGEQYV. Written as DNA, the CDR3 is TGTGCCAGCAGTAGCTTGACAGGGGGCGAGCAGTACGTC.

V gene TRBV30 combines with J gene TRBJ2-7; TRBD2 is a possible D gene (5 bases). The CDR3 covers 12 residues. Germline CDR1 is GTSNPN and CDR2 is SVGIG (reference sequence). The germline V and J ends were trimmed by 0 bases and 7 bases, with 10 bases remaining between them. The chain's CDR3 is CAWSVQTGEQYV. The DNA of the CDR3 is TGTGCCTGGAGTGTACAAACGGGGGAGCAGTACGTC.

This sequence joins TRBV4-1 and TRBJ2-7; TRBD1 agrees at 7 bases. With 4 bases clipped from V and 1 base from J, the junction kept 10 bases outside the gene matches. The CDR3 is 16 residues long. The germline CDR1 and CDR2 sequences are MGHRA and YSYEKL. The CDR3 nucleotides are TGCGCCAGCAGCCCCTTCCCCCGGGACAGTTCCTACGAGCAGTACTTC. Encoded protein: CASSPFPRDSSYEQYF.

V and J are TRBV18 and TRBJ2-7, with TRBD1 as a possible D gene (6 bases). The V and J ends lost 4 bases and 2 bases respectively, with 27 bases between them. Germline V gene sequence: CDR1 KGHSH, CDR2 LQKENI. This CDR3 comprises 19 residues. The CDR3 coding sequence is TGTGCCAGCTCACTCACAGGGCTATCGGGGCAACCTCTTACCTACGAGCAGTACTTC. Protein: CASSLTGLSGQPLTYEQYF.

The gene calls are TRBV9 and TRBJ1-1, with D possibly being TRBD1 (6 bases). CDR3 length equals 17 residues. Trimming took 3 bases from V and 4 from J, leaving 22 bases between them. CDR1 is SGDLS, CDR2 YYNGEE, per germline. DNA for the CDR3: TGTGCCAGCAGCGCCGAGGGGGAAACAGGGTTGTTCACTGAAGCTTTCTTT. Encoded protein: CASSAEGETGLFTEAFF. The complete variable domain, with remaining parts taken from reference TRBV9 and TRBJ1-1, reads DSGVTQTPKHLITATGQRVTLRCSPRSGDLSVYWYQQSLDQGLQFLIQYYNGEERAKGNILERFSAQQFPDLHSELNLSSLELGDSALYFCASSAEGETGLFTEAFFGQGTRLTVV.

In this sample, this clone turned up once. The genes are TRBV7-8 and TRBJ1-1; the D is unclear. The ends were cut back, 2 bases at V and 1 base at J, with 8 bases in the middle. The CDR3 is 14 amino acids. Germline CDR1 is SGHVS and CDR2 is FQNEAQ. The CDR3: CASSLNVQNTEAFF. The DNA of the CDR3 is TGTGCCAGCAGCTTAAATGTCCAGAACACTGAAGCTTTCTTT.

The chain uses TRBV27 and TRBJ1-2, with 8 bases matching TRBD1. CDR1 and CDR2 from the germline V gene are MNHEY and SMNVEV (reference sequence). This CDR3 is built from 15 residues. Trimming removed 5 bases from V and 4 bases from J; junction bases left unmatched: 9. The CDR3 loop is CASSPRTGKGYGYTF. The CDR3 nucleotides read TGTGCCAGCAGTCCTAGGACAGGGAAGGGCTATGGCTACACCTTC.

V and J are TRBV30 and TRBJ1-1; no definite D call. Germline CDR1 is GTSNPN and CDR2 is SVGIG (reference sequence). V lost 3 bases and J lost 6, with 20 bases in between. The CDR3 totals 15 residues. The chain's CDR3 is CAWRVISGPGAEAFF. The CDR3, as DNA: TGTGCCTGGAGAGTTATAAGCGGCCCCGGGGCTGAAGCTTTCTTT.

In the case of this clone: At one end the junction does not follow the germline gene, possibly because of a read error. The V gene is TRBV10-3, the J gene TRBJ1-1; D possibly corresponds to TRBD1 (5 bases). Looked up from germline, CDR1 is ENHRY and CDR2 is SYGVKD. The CDR3 extends over 13 amino acids. CDR3 sequence (DNA): TGTGCCATCAGAACACCAGGGAACTCTGAAGCTTTCTTT. This translates into CAIRTPGNSEAFF.

V is TRBV4-3 and J is TRBJ2-3, with 10 bases fitting TRBD2. The CDR3 has 15 residues. V was pared by 4 bases and J by 5 bases, with 6 bases of the junction left unmatched. CDR1 and CDR2 (germline): LGHNA, YSLEER. This CDR3 reads CASSPGLAGEDTQYF. Written as DNA, the CDR3 is TGCGCCAGCAGCCCAGGGCTAGCGGGGGAAGATACGCAGTATTTT.

The chain couples TRBV5-1 to TRBJ2-1; TRBD2 agrees at 9 bases. V dropped 4 bases and J dropped 7; count of bases not matched to a gene: 12. The length of the CDR3 is 16 residues. Germline V gives CDR1 SGHRS, CDR2 YFSETQ. Here the CDR3 reads CASSLVGLAGLNEQFF. The CDR3 nucleotides are TGCGCCAGCAGCCTGGTGGGCCTAGCGGGGTTAAATGAGCAGTTCTTC.

The count of this clone is one. The J gene is TRBJ1-1, the V gene TRBV4-1, with D unclear. Trimming took off 0 bases at V and 1 base at J, with 15 bases between the two ends. The CDR3 consists of 17 residues. Germline CDR1 and CDR2: MGHRA and YSYEKL. This chain's CDR3 is CASSQDHDGGRNTEAFF. The CDR3 nucleotides are TGCGCCAGCAGCCAAGACCACGATGGCGGGCGGAACACTGAAGCTTTCTTT.

A remark on this clone: The junction differs from germline at one of its ends, possibly a read error. This chain uses TRBV13 with TRBJ1-2; 9 nucleotides line up with TRBD1. Germline V gives CDR1 PRHDT, CDR2 FYEKMQ (reference sequence). The CDR3 covers 14 residues. CDR3 protein: CASGGTGMRYGYTF. As DNA, the CDR3 is TGTGCCAGCGGCGGGACAGGGATGAGATATGGCTATACCTTC.

This chain uses TRBV5-6 with TRBJ2-5; possible D gene TRBD2, 6 bases. The CDR3 has 16 amino acids. CDR1 is SGHDT and CDR2 is YYEEEE in the germline V gene. V shed 6 bases and J shed 1 base, with 19 bases lying between them. The CDR3 bases are TGTGCCAGCACCCTCTGGGGCGCGGGAATCCAAGAGACCCAGTACTTC. Its protein is CASTLWGAGIQETQYF.

This clone has just a few counts. The chain recombines TRBV4-2 with TRBJ2-7; 11 nucleotides line up with TRBD2. V lost 0 bases to trimming and J lost 2 bases; unmatched junction nucleotides: 9. CDR1 is LGHNA, CDR2 YNFKEQ, per germline. The CDR3 is made up of 18 amino acids. Written as DNA, the CDR3 is TGTGCCAGCAGCCAAGATCCCTCTCTAGCGGGAGGACCCTACGAGCAGTACTTC. This sequence encodes CASSQDPSLAGGPYEQYF.

The chain recombines TRBV5-5 with TRBJ2-1, with 8 bases identical to TRBD1. Germline CDR1 and CDR2: SGHKS and YYEKEE (reference sequence). CDR3 length: 18 amino acids. The V gene end was trimmed by 4 bases and the J gene end by 11 bases; junction bases not matched to a gene: 23. CDR3 sequence (DNA): TGTGCCAGCAGCCCCGGGGGCAGGGGGCGGTCAACTGAAAATCAGCAGTTCTTC. It codes for CASSPGGRGRSTENQQFF. Combining the CDR3 with reference TRBV5-5 and TRBJ2-1 gives the whole variable domain DAGVTQSPTHLIKTRGQQVTLRCSPISGHKSVSWYQQVLGQGPQFIFQYYEKEERGRGNFPDRFSARQFPNYSSELNVNALLLGDSALYLCASSPGGRGRSTENQQFFGPGTRLTVL.

V gene TRBV19 combines with J gene TRBJ2-7, with D possibly being TRBD2 (6 bases). Germline assignment: CDR1 LNHDA and CDR2 SQIVND (reference sequence). Trimming left V 0 bases short and J 0 bases short, with 9 bases between. This CDR3 region has 15 residues. CDR3 nucleotide sequence: TGTGCCAGTAGTATAGACGGGACTGACTCCTACGAGCAGTACGTC. Its protein product is CASSIDGTDSYEQYV.

The chain employs TRBV7-2 and TRBJ2-1; 8 positions agree with TRBD2. CDR1 is SGHTA, CDR2 FQGNSA, per germline. V was clipped by 6 bases and J by 4 bases; unmatched bases: 8. This CDR3 has 15 residues. DNA for the CDR3: TGTGCCAGCAGAGTGGCTAGCGGGTTGTACAATGAGCAGTTCTTC. Protein sequence: CASRVASGLYNEQFF. Full variable domain (remainder filled in from reference TRBV7-2 and TRBJ2-1): GAGVSQSPSNKVTEKGKDVELRCDPISGHTALYWYRQSLGQGLEFLIYFQGNSAPDKSGLPSDRFSAERTGGSVSTLTIQRTQQEDSAVYLCASRVASGLYNEQFFGPGTRLTVL.